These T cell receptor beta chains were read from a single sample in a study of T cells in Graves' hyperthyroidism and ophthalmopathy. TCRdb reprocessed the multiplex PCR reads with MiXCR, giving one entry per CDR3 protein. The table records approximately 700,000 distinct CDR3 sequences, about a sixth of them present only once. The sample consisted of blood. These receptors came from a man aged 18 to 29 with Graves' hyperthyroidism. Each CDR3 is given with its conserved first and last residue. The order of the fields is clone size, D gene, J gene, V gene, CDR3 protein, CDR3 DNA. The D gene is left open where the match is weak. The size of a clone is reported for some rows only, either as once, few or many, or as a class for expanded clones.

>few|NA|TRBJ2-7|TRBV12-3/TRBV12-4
CASSPNPAEQYF
TGTGCCAGCAGCCCCAATCCAGCCGAGCAGTACTTC
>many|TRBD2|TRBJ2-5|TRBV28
CASSLRLAGPQETQYF
TGTGCCAGCAGTTTAAGACTAGCGGGACCACAAGAGACCCAGTACTTC
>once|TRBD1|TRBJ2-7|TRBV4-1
CASSPGPGTGSGEQYF
TGCGCCAGCAGCCCTGGCCCCGGGACAGGGTCTGGCGAGCAGTACTTC
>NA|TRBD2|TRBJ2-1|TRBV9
CASSHKTSGDNLEQFF
TGTGCCAGCAGCCACAAGACTAGCGGGGATAATTTAGAGCAGTTCTTC
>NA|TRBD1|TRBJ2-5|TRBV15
CATSSGGQGRKTQYF
TGTGCCACCAGCAGCGGGGGACAGGGACGAAAGACCCAGTACTTC
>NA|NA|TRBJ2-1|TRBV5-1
CASSLGDLNEQFF
TGCGCCAGCAGCTTGGGCGACCTCAATGAGCAGTTCTTC
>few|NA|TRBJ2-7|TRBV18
CASSLYSQVGEQYF
TGTGCCAGCTCACTGTACTCCCAAGTTGGCGAGCAGTACTTC
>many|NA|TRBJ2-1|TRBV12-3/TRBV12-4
CASSLDLADLSYNEQFF
TGTGCCAGCAGTTTGGATCTCGCGGACCTCTCCTACAATGAGCAGTTCTTC
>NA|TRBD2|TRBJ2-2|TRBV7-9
CASAPAAGAGELFF
TGTGCCAGCGCTCCCGCAGCGGGAGCCGGGGAGCTGTTTTTT
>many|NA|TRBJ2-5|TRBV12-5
CASGLGQIQETQYF
TGTGCTAGTGGTTTGGGGCAGATACAAGAGACCCAGTACTTC
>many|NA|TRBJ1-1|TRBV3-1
CASSQGGGITEAFF
TGTGCCAGCAGCCAAGGAGGGGGGATCACTGAAGCTTTCTTT
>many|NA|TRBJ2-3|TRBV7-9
CASSLARLDTQYF
TGTGCCAGCAGCTTAGCCCGCCTGGATACGCAGTATTTT
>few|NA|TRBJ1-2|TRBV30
CAWSGMPYGYTF
TGTGCCTGGAGTGGAATGCCCTATGGCTACACCTTC
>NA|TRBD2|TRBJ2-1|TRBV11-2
CASSPQAGGGYEQFF
TGTGCCAGCAGCCCCCAAGCGGGAGGGGGATATGAGCAGTTCTTC
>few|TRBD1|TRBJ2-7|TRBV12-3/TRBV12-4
CASRRTRGPDYEQYF
TGTGCCAGCAGGCGCACCAGGGGGCCAGATTACGAGCAGTACTTC
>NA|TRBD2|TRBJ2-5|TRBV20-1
CSARATSRNQETQYF
TGCAGTGCTAGGGCGACTAGCAGAAACCAAGAGACCCAGTACTTC
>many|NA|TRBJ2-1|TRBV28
CASRSTGRYNEQFF
TGTGCCAGCAGATCCACGGGACGGTACAATGAGCAGTTCTTC
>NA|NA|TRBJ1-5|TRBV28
CASQDSLNQPQHF
TGTGCCAGCCAAGACAGTCTCAATCAGCCCCAGCATTTT
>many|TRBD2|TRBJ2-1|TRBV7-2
CALEASGAYNEQFF
TGTGCCCTCGAGGCTAGCGGGGCCTACAATGAGCAGTTCTTC
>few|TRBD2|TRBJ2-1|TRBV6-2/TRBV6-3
CASSPTSGDIRQFF
TGTGCCAGCAGCCCGACTAGCGGAGATATAAGGCAGTTCTTC
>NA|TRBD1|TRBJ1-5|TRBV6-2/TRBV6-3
CASSYPRQGADQPQHF
TGTGCCAGCAGTTACCCTAGACAGGGGGCGGATCAGCCCCAGCATTTT
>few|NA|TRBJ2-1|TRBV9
CASSVDLSSYNEQFF
TGTGCCAGCAGCGTCGACTTAAGCTCCTACAATGAGCAGTTCTTC
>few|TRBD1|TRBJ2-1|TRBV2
CASIQQGSGNEQFF
TGTGCCAGCATTCAACAGGGGTCCGGGAATGAGCAGTTCTTC
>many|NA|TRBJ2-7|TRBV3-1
CASSQPDSPYEQYF
TGTGCCAGCAGCCAACCGGACAGTCCCTACGAGCAGTACTTC
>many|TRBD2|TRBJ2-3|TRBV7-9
CASSSYRGLAGVDTQYF
TGTGCCAGCAGCTCCTACCGGGGACTAGCGGGAGTGGATACGCAGTATTTT
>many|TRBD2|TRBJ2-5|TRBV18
CASEHGTSGSVETQYF
TGTGCCAGCGAACACGGGACTAGCGGGAGCGTGGAGACCCAGTACTTC
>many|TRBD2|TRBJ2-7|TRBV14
CASSQGPGGIGYEQYF
TGTGCCAGCAGCCAAGGCCCCGGGGGGATTGGCTACGAGCAGTACTTC
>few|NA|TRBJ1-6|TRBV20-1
CSARTTGQNSPLHF
TGCAGTGCTAGGACTACAGGGCAAAATTCACCCCTCCACTTT
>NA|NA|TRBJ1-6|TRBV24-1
CATSDPGSPLHF
TGTGCCACCAGTGACCCCGGCTCACCCCTCCACTTT
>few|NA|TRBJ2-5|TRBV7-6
CASSLEARVQETQYF
TGTGCCAGCAGCTTAGAGGCCAGAGTTCAAGAGACCCAGTACTTC
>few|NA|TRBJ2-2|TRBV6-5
CASSYGGSDGELFF
TGTGCCAGCAGTTATGGGGGGTCGGACGGGGAGCTGTTTTTT
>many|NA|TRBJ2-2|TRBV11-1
CASSPAAGELFF
TGTGCCAGCAGCCCCGCAGCCGGGGAGCTGTTTTTT
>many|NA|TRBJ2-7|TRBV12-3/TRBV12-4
CASRSAIGRYEQYF
TGTGCCAGCAGGAGCGCGATCGGACGGTACGAGCAGTACTTC
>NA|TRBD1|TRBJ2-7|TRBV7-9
CASTNSQGRYEQYF
TGTGCCAGCACCAACTCACAGGGGCGCTACGAGCAGTACTTC
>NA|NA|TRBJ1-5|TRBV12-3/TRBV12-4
CASSWGVQPQHF
TGTGCCAGCAGTTGGGGGGTCCAGCCCCAGCATTTT
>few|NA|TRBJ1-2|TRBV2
CGNPGHPNYGYTF
TGCGGGAATCCGGGACACCCGAACTATGGCTACACCTTC
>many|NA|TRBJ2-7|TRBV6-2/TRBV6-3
CATGPRGGFGYEQYF
TGTGCCACCGGACCCAGAGGGGGATTTGGGTACGAGCAGTACTTC
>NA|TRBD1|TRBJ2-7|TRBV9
CASSVGDRAYEQYF
TGTGCCAGCAGCGTGGGGGACAGGGCCTACGAGCAGTACTTC
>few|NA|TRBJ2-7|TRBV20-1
CSARAPPNEQYF
TGCAGTGCTAGAGCCCCACCTAACGAGCAGTACTTC
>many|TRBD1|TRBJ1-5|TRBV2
CASKGQGREQPQHF
TGTGCCAGCAAGGGACAGGGTAGGGAGCAGCCCCAGCATTTT
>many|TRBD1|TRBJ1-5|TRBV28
CASSPRAGGYQPQHF
TGTGCCAGCAGTCCAAGGGCAGGGGGATATCAGCCCCAGCATTTT
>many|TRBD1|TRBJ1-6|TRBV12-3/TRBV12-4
CASSLDPTGHNSPLHF
TGTGCCAGCAGTTTAGACCCGACAGGGCATAATTCACCCCTCCACTTT
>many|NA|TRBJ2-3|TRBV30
CAWSVQQRRSTDTQYF
TGTGCCTGGAGTGTACAGCAGCGGCGTAGCACAGATACGCAGTATTTT
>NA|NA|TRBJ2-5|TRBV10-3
CAISGTGKQETQYF
TGTGCCATCAGTGGAACAGGGAAACAAGAGACCCAGTACTTC
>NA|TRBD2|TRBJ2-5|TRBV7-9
CASSLLSAGLETQYF
TGTGCCAGCAGCTTATTGTCAGCGGGATTGGAGACCCAGTACTTC
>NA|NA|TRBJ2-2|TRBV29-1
CSARTVVTGELFF
TGCAGCGCCCGGACAGTGGTTACCGGGGAGCTGTTTTTT
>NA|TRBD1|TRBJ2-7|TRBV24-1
CATSAQGASEQYF
TGTGCCACCAGTGCCCAGGGGGCGTCCGAGCAGTACTTC
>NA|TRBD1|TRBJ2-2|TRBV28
CASRSDRVATGELFF
TGTGCCAGCAGATCCGACAGGGTCGCCACCGGGGAGCTGTTTTTT
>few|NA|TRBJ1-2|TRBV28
CASSSLTGYTF
TGTGCCAGCAGTTCTTTGACTGGCTACACCTTC
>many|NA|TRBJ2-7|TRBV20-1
CSANRDFPYEQYF
TGCAGTGCAAACCGGGACTTCCCCTACGAGCAGTACTTC
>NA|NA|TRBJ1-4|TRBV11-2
CASSSSGRENEKLFF
TGTGCCAGCAGCTCGTCGGGACGCGAAAATGAAAAACTGTTTTTT
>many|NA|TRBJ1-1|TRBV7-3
CASSLTPGVGTEAFF
TGTGCCAGCAGCTTAACTCCAGGGGTGGGGACTGAAGCTTTCTTT
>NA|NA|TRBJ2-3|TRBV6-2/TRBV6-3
CASSFRTTDTQYF
TGTGCCAGCAGTTTCCGAACCACAGATACGCAGTATTTT
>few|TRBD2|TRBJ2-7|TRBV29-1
CSVLAGSYEQYF
TGCAGCGTCCTAGCGGGATCCTACGAGCAGTACTTC